This T cell receptor (beta chain) was recorded in a study of graft-versus-host responses after intestinal transplantation. General observations from the study: The study found high graft-versus-host to host-versus-graft clonal ratios in allografts of patients with graft-donor T cell macrochimerism.

For this clone: Its antigen is unidentified.

Germline CDR1 reads MNHNY; CDR2 reads SVGAGI (reference sequence). CDR3 length: 13 amino acids. V lost 5 bases and J 5 bases, leaving 12 bases between the germline ends. Data came from immunoSEQ multiplex PCR; TCRdb stores just in-frame clones and leaves some out. This sample carries around 10,000 clones, 85% to 95% of them seen once, and the ten largest clones take roughly 5.1%. The sequenced sample was PBMCs, obtained nearly 70 days after transplant. The clonotype comes from a human patient who received an intestinal transplant, so some T cells may come from the graft donor. The rearrangement joins TRBV6-6 to TRBJ1-2; D is perhaps TRBD1 (5 bases). This CDR3 is CASSGGTEYGYTF. The CDR3 DNA is TGTGCCAGCAGTGGGGGGACCGAATATGGCTACACCTTC.